These 3 T cell receptor beta chains share one sample of origin, sequenced in a study of regulatory T cells in long-lasting Graves disease. Time point indicated: newly diagnosed GD, antithyroid drugs for less than 3 months. The TCR library used RNA extracted from PBMCs. Through Arm-PCR of CDR3 regions and iRepertoire HTBI primers, TCR beta libraries were built. One entry per CDR3 protein, called by TCRdb with MiXCR from the multiplex PCR reads. Of 350,000 to 400,000 distinct CDR3 sequences in the sample, less than 20% are singletons; the top ten hold about a fifth. The material was peripheral blood mononuclear cells (PBMCs), obtained at new diagnosis, from a patient treated with antithyroid drugs. The source of these receptors is a female donor with Graves disease.

About this clonotype: Being one base from a much bigger clone, this may be a read error. The chain couples TRBV9 to TRBJ2-5; no reliable D call. The CDR3 totals 13 residues. Germline V CDR1 and CDR2: SGDLS, YYNGEE. CDR3 protein: CASSVGSQEAQYF. For the CDR3, the DNA is TGTGCCAGCAGCGTAGGGTCCCAAGAGGCCCAGTACTTC. Full variable domain (missing parts from reference TRBV9 and TRBJ2-5): DSGVTQTPKHLITATGQRVTLRCSPRSGDLSVYWYQQSLDQGLQFLIQYYNGEERAKGNILERFSAQQFPDLHSELNLSSLELGDSALYFCASSVGSQEAQYFGPGTRLLVL.

With respect to this clonotype: This is likely an artifact of a read error, given a far larger clone one base away. The rearrangement joins TRBV14 to TRBJ2-2; D is undetermined. Germline lookup yields CDR1 SGHDN and CDR2 FVKESK. The CDR3 totals 16 residues. V was trimmed by 5 bases and J by 6 bases, leaving 19 bases between them. CDR3 in DNA: TGTGCCAGCAGCATGAACCCGGACCCGAGAGCCGGGGAGCTGTTTTTT. Translated, it gives CASSMNPDPRAGELFF.

V usage is TRBV18 and J usage is TRBJ2-1; the D is unclear. The germline V gene has CDR1 KGHSH and CDR2 LQKENI. The CDR3 spans 13 residues. The germline V and J ends were trimmed by 1 base and 10 bases, with 11 bases remaining between them. The DNA of the CDR3 is TGTGCCAGCTCACCACTTGAACAGATAGAGCAGTTCTTC. Translated, it gives CASSPLEQIEQFF.